What follows are 25 T cell receptor beta chains derived from one specimen sequenced in a study of T cell responses to AZD1222 COVID-19 vaccine. Only in-frame clones appear in the TCRdb table, and some are missing; sequencing was by immunoSEQ multiplex PCR. The sample consists of 150,000 to 200,000 clones, roughly 85% of them appearing once. The specimen comprised peripheral blood, sampled 28 days after the second AZD1222 dose. All receptors come from an adult who received the AZD1222 COVID-19 vaccine.

This clone was detected once. The chain links TRBV7-2 to TRBJ2-5; 7 bases are a match to TRBD2. CDR3 length: 14 amino acids. V shed 2 bases, J shed 5 bases, and the junction held 5 bases outside the gene matches. Germline CDR1 and CDR2: SGHTA and FQGNSA. This chain's CDR3 is CASSLPRGGETQYF. Here the CDR3 DNA reads TGTGCCAGCAGCTTACCCCGGGGAGGGGAGACCCAGTACTTC.

The chain is built from TRBV7-9 and TRBJ2-5; 9 nucleotides line up with TRBD2. The germline V gene encodes CDR1 SEHNR and CDR2 FQNEAQ (reference sequence). The CDR3 is made up of 16 amino acids. V was pared by 6 bases and J by 5 bases, with 13 bases of the junction left unmatched. This CDR3 reads CASSSDLAGSGETQYF. For the CDR3, the DNA is TGTGCCAGCAGTTCTGACCTAGCGGGGAGCGGGGAGACCCAGTACTTC.

Concerning this clone itself: In this CDR3 the conserved last residue, phenylalanine or tryptophan, is missing, so a read error is likely. Because the CDR3's place on the DNA is in doubt, the DNA is left out and the CDR3 is given as listed by TCRdb. The chain links TRBV2 to TRBJ1-5. In germline, CDR1 is SNHLY, CDR2 FYNNEI. The CDR3 sequence runs 13 residues, both termini included. The CDR3 loop reads CASSEPGRGPLRL.

The chain links TRBV5-4 to TRBJ1-1, with 9 bases identical to TRBD1. CDR1 and CDR2 (germline): SGHNT, YYREEE (reference sequence). With 3 bases clipped from V and 1 base from J, the junction kept 10 bases outside the gene matches. The CDR3 is 17 amino acids. CDR3 nucleotide sequence: TGTGCCAGCAGCTCCTTGGACAGGGGTCGAGCGAACACTGAAGCTTTCTTT. Protein product: CASSSLDRGRANTEAFF.

This sequence joins TRBV29-1 and TRBJ1-2, with a possible D match to TRBD1 (6 bases). Germline CDR1 SQVTM, CDR2 ANQGSEA. The CDR3 extends over 15 amino acids. V was clipped by 4 bases and J by 2 bases, with 17 bases between them. Written as DNA, the CDR3 is TGCAGCGTTGCCTCCTGGGACAATCGGAACTATGGCTACACCTTC. It is translated as CSVASWDNRNYGYTF.

The CDR3 region is CASSSGQGQYGYTF. CDR3 coding DNA: TGTGCCAGCAGCTCCGGACAGGGTCAGTATGGCTACACCTTC. This chain links TRBV5-6 with TRBJ1-2; 8 positions agree with TRBD1. The CDR3 extends over 14 amino acids. V gave up 3 bases and J gave up 5 bases; unmatched junction bases: 6. CDR1 is SGHDT, CDR2 YYEEEE, per germline.

This chain uses TRBV18 with TRBJ1-4; D uncertain. V was clipped by 1 base and J by 2 bases, with 5 bases between them. The CDR3 length is 14 residues. CDR1 is KGHSH and CDR2 is LQKENI in the germline V gene. CDR3 nucleotides: TGTGCCAGCTCACCACGGGTGACTAATGAAAAACTGTTTTTT. Its translation: CASSPRVTNEKLFF.

The table lists this clone with a count of one. This chain links TRBV5-1 with TRBJ2-1; no reliable D call. The CDR3 has 13 amino acids. From germline, CDR1 is SGHRS and CDR2 YFSETQ. The ends were cut back, 0 bases at V and 2 bases at J, with 3 bases in the middle. The CDR3 protein is CASSLVPYNEQFF. The CDR3 coding sequence is TGCGCCAGCAGCTTGGTTCCCTACAATGAGCAGTTCTTC.

The CDR3 spells CASSQDGTGSSYNSPLHF. CDR3 nucleotide sequence: TGCGCCAGCAGCCAAGATGGGACAGGAAGCTCCTATAATTCACCCCTCCACTTT. This chain links TRBV4-3 with TRBJ1-6; 8 bases are a match to TRBD1. Germline CDR1 is LGHNA and CDR2 is YSLEER. The J segment lost 0 bases and the V segment lost 0 bases, leaving 4 bases of the junction unmatched. This CDR3 region has 18 residues.

Note on this clone: Other DNA sequences in the same sample also yield this CDR3. CDR3 DNA sequence: TGTGCCAGCAGCTTAGGGGGGTATGGCTACACCTTC. It translates to CASSLGGYGYTF. The J gene is TRBJ1-2, the V gene TRBV7-9; perhaps TRBD1 as D (5 bases). Per the germline V gene, CDR1 is SEHNR and CDR2 is FQNEAQ (reference sequence). This CDR3 has 12 amino acids. Trimming left V 1 base short and J 5 bases short, with 5 bases between.

The V and J genes are TRBV6-5 and TRBJ1-2, with 9 bases that match TRBD1. Germline-derived CDR1 and CDR2 are MNHEY and SVGAGI. CDR3 length: 16 residues. J lost 2 bases, V lost 4 bases, and 8 bases had no gene match. CDR3 sequence (DNA): TGTGCCAGCAGTTCCCCGGGACAGGGTAGGAACTATGGCTACACCTTC. This encodes CASSSPGQGRNYGYTF.

The rearrangement joins TRBV7-5 to TRBJ1-4. TRBV7-5 is shown as a pseudogene. The CDR3 is 14 residues long. CDR3 in DNA: TGTGTAAGAGGGGGGAACTCAACTAATGAAAAACTGTTTTTT. Its protein product is CVRGGNSTNEKLFF.

The V gene is TRBV6-6, the J gene TRBJ2-7, with D possibly matching TRBD1 (5 bases). Germline V CDR1 and CDR2: MNHNY, SVGAGI (reference sequence). The CDR3 has 15 amino acids. Trimming pared 4 bases from V and 0 bases from J, leaving 13 bases between. CDR3 sequence reads: CASSSPTASSYEQYF. The CDR3 DNA is TGTGCCAGCAGTTCACCGACAGCGAGCTCCTACGAGCAGTACTTC.

J is TRBJ1-1 and V is TRBV19; maybe TRBD1 (5 bases). V shed 5 bases and J shed 0 bases, with 10 bases lying between them. CDR1 is LNHDA, CDR2 SQIVND, per germline (reference sequence). The CDR3 is 14 amino acids. The CDR3 here is CASSLLGVNTEAFF. CDR3 DNA sequence: TGTGCCAGTAGTCTTCTGGGGGTGAACACTGAAGCTTTCTTT.

This chain connects TRBV3-1 (or the pseudogene TRBV3-2) to TRBJ1-3; D not resolved. Trimming removed 1 base at V and 4 bases at J, with 5 bases between. The V gene's germline CDR1 is LGHDT and CDR2 YNNKEL (reference sequence). The CDR3 spans 13 residues. Written as DNA, the CDR3 is TGTGCCAGCAGCCAAGGAGCCGGAAACACCATATATTTT. Translating it yields CASSQGAGNTIYF.

The chain has TRBV5-6 and TRBJ2-7, with a weak D call TRBD2 (6 bases). Per the germline V gene, CDR1 is SGHDT and CDR2 is YYEEEE. The CDR3 consists of 13 residues. V lost 0 bases and J lost 4, with 8 bases in between. The CDR3 DNA reads as TGTGCCAGCAGCTTGGAGGGAGGATACGAGCAGTACTTC. Residues: CASSLEGGYEQYF.

The chain combines TRBV5-5 with TRBJ1-2, with TRBD1 matching over 7 bases. Germline V gene lookup returns CDR1 SGHKS and CDR2 YYEKEE (reference sequence). The length of the CDR3 is 18 residues. Germline trimming cut 2 bases from V and 6 bases from J; bases unmatched to any gene: 19. The CDR3 reads CASSLRGQPRRRRDGYTF. The CDR3 bases are TGTGCCAGCAGCTTAAGGGGACAGCCAAGACGGCGGCGGGATGGCTACACCTTC.

This clone has a single count. This chain links TRBV2 with TRBJ1-1; 7 bases align to TRBD1. Germline V lookup: CDR1 SNHLY, CDR2 FYNNEI. The CDR3 is made up of 14 amino acids. Germline trimming cut 4 bases from V and 4 bases from J; bases unmatched to any gene: 6. The DNA of the CDR3 is TGTGCCAGCAGTGGTCAACAGGGGAGCACTGAAGCTTTCTTT. Translated: CASSGQQGSTEAFF. The whole variable domain, remainder taken from reference TRBV2 and TRBJ1-1, is EPEVTQTPSHQVTQMGQEVILRCVPISNHLYFYWYRQILGQKVEFLVSFYNNEISEKSEIFDDQFSVERPDGSNFTLKIRSTKLEDSAMYFCASSGQQGSTEAFFGQGTRLTVV.

The chain combines TRBV5-8 with TRBJ1-1; D is ambiguous. The CDR3 loop spans 15 amino acids. CDR1 is SGHTS and CDR2 is YDEGEE in the germline V gene. V dropped 0 bases and J dropped 0 bases, with 9 bases sitting between them. The CDR3 protein is CASSLEGFMNTEAFF. CDR3 coding DNA: TGTGCCAGCAGCTTGGAAGGATTCATGAACACTGAAGCTTTCTTT.

V usage is TRBV30 and J usage is TRBJ2-2; D is uncertain. The V gene's germline CDR1 is GTSNPN and CDR2 SVGIG (reference sequence). This CDR3 is 12 amino acids long. Trimming removed 3 bases at V and 5 bases at J, with 7 bases between. CDR3 residues: CAWSPVTGELFF. The CDR3 DNA follows: TGTGCCTGGAGCCCGGTTACCGGGGAGCTGTTTTTT.

This clone occurred a few times. The chain uses TRBV10-3 and TRBJ1-1, with TRBD1 identical over 9 bases. This CDR3 region has 14 residues. After removal of 6 bases from V and 1 base from J, the junction contained 3 bases not matched to a gene. Per germline, CDR1 ENHRY and CDR2 SYGVKD. In DNA, the CDR3 is TGTGCCATCAGCCTACAGGGGGCGAACACTGAAGCTTTCTTT. Translated, it gives CAISLQGANTEAFF.

The rearrangement joins TRBV2 to TRBJ2-7; 9 nucleotides line up with TRBD1. The CDR3 loop spans 14 amino acids. In germline, CDR1 is SNHLY, CDR2 FYNNEI. Losses at the gene ends were 6 bases for V and 5 bases for J; bases not matched to a gene: 8. The CDR3 loop is CASRAQGQGDEQYF. The CDR3 region has the DNA TGTGCCAGCAGGGCACAGGGACAGGGAGACGAGCAGTACTTC.

The chain is built from TRBV4-1 and TRBJ2-2; possibly TRBD2 for D (5 bases). The V end lost 5 bases, the J end lost 4 bases, and 14 bases lay between the germline ends. This CDR3 is 15 amino acids long. Germline CDR1 reads MGHRA; CDR2 reads YSYEKL. The CDR3 region has the DNA TGCGCCAGCAGCACCCTAGCAGACCTCACCGGGGAGCTGTTTTTT. Protein: CASSTLADLTGELFF.

V usage is TRBV24-1 and J usage is TRBJ1-4; no clear D. The germline V gene has CDR1 KGHDR and CDR2 SFDVKD. Trimming shortened V by 9 bases and J by 7 bases, and 2 bases separated the two germline ends. The CDR3 extends over 9 amino acids. CDR3 in DNA: TGTGCCACCTCTGAAAAACTGTTTTTT. It translates to CATSEKLFF.

This clone was seen just once. V is TRBV3-1 (or the pseudogene TRBV3-2) and J is TRBJ1-6, with TRBD1 as a possible D gene (6 bases). This CDR3 is 14 amino acids long. V was pared by 1 base and J by 9 bases, with 10 bases between. Germline assignment: CDR1 LGHDT and CDR2 YNNKEL (reference sequence). The CDR3 reads CASSQGTVTSPLHF. The CDR3 DNA reads as TGTGCCAGCAGCCAAGGGACAGTCACTTCACCCCTCCACTTT.